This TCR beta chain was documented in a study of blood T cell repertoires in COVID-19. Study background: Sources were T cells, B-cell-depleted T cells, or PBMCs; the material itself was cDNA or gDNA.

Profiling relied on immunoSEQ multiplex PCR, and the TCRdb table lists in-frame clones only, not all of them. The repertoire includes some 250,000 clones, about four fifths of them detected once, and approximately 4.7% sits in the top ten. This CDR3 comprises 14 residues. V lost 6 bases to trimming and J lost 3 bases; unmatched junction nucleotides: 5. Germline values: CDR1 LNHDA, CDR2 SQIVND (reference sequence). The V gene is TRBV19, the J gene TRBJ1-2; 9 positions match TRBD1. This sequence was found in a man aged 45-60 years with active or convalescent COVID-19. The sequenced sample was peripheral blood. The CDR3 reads CASSPTGGDYGYTF. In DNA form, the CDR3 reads TGTGCCAGTAGCCCCACAGGGGGCGACTATGGCTACACCTTC.